These 21 T cell receptor beta chains came from one sample sequenced in a study of cytomegalovirus exposure and HLA in healthy donors. The assay was immunoSEQ multiplex PCR, and TCRdb's table has in-frame clones only and misses some. There are some 200,000 clones in the sample; around 90% occur only once, and 0.8% to 1.2% lies in the top ten. Input material: PBMCs. Receptor source: a woman aged 18-30 years in good health and CMV-seronegative.

This clone was seen a single time. The V gene is TRBV28, the J gene TRBJ2-2; 8 bases agree with TRBD1. This CDR3 has 16 amino acids. V lost 5 bases to trimming and J lost 4 bases; unmatched junction nucleotides: 9. Germline CDR1 MDHEN, CDR2 SYDVKM. This CDR3 reads CASSPRAGGPTGELFF. DNA for the CDR3: TGTGCCAGCAGTCCCCGGGCAGGGGGCCCCACCGGGGAGCTGTTTTTT.

A single count supports this clone. The gene calls are TRBV27 and TRBJ2-7; TRBD2 matches at 7 bases. The CDR3 has 21 amino acids. Germline V CDR1 and CDR2: MNHEY, SMNVEV (reference sequence). V gave up 0 bases and J gave up 1 base; unmatched junction bases: 21. The CDR3 spells CASSLSAIVGGSGSGSYEQYF. DNA for the CDR3: TGTGCCAGCAGTTTATCCGCCATCGTGGGCGGGAGCGGTAGTGGATCCTACGAGCAGTACTTC.

The chain uses TRBV28 and TRBJ1-1; no clear D. The V gene lost 5 bases and the J gene lost 4 bases, with 20 bases spanning the gap. Germline lookup yields CDR1 MDHEN and CDR2 SYDVKM. The length of the CDR3 is 16 residues. CDR3 region: CASSTPVRASGTEAFF. CDR3 DNA sequence: TGTGCCAGCAGTACCCCCGTCCGTGCGAGTGGCACTGAAGCTTTCTTT.

V and J are TRBV28 and TRBJ2-5; D is unresolved. The CDR3 loop spans 13 amino acids. Germline CDR1 MDHEN, CDR2 SYDVKM. V was cut by 5 bases and J by 7 bases, with 14 bases left in between. CDR3 DNA: TGTGCCAGCAGTCAGAGGTCCCCCGGGACCCAGTACTTC. Translated: CASSQRSPGTQYF.

The chain employs TRBV9 and TRBJ2-3, with a tentative D call TRBD2 (6 bases). Trimming stripped 1 base from V and 0 bases from J, with 9 bases between. CDR1 and CDR2 from the germline V gene are SGDLS and YYNGEE. The CDR3 runs to 15 residues. CDR3 protein: CASSVLASSTDTQYF. CDR3 bases: TGTGCCAGCAGCGTACTAGCGTCTAGCACAGATACGCAGTATTTT.

The V call is TRBV5-1, the J call TRBJ1-2; 7 nucleotides agree with TRBD1. The V gene's germline CDR1 is SGHRS and CDR2 YFSETQ. The CDR3 sequence is 16 residues long. J lost 7 bases, V lost 2 bases, and 14 bases had no gene match. Here the CDR3 DNA reads TGCGCCAGCAGCTTATACACCGGGACAGAGGGCCGTGGCTACACCTTC. It yields the protein CASSLYTGTEGRGYTF.

This chain joins TRBV6-5 and TRBJ2-7, with D tentatively TRBD2 (5 bases). V was clipped by 4 bases and J by 1 base, with 17 bases between them. The length of the CDR3 is 16 residues. The germline V gene has CDR1 MNHEY and CDR2 SVGAGI. This CDR3 reads CASSLSLGRRSYEQYF. The DNA of the CDR3 is TGTGCCAGCAGTTTATCACTAGGCCGAAGGTCCTACGAGCAGTACTTC.

The chain couples TRBV5-6 to TRBJ2-3; 8 nucleotides agree with TRBD1. Looked up from germline, CDR1 is SGHDT and CDR2 is YYEEEE. The ends lost 4 bases at V and 3 bases at J; junction bases unmatched: 10. The CDR3 covers 16 residues. The DNA of the CDR3 is TGTGCCAGCAGCCTCCGAATAGGGACAGGTACAGATACGCAGTATTTT. Residues: CASSLRIGTGTDTQYF.

The chain carries TRBV6-5 and TRBJ1-1; perhaps TRBD1 as D (6 bases). Germline CDR1 is MNHEY and CDR2 is SVGAGI. Trimming cost V 0 bases and J 8 bases, with 16 bases left between them. This CDR3 spans 15 amino acids. Here the CDR3 DNA reads TGTGCCAGCAGTTACTCGCGGGGGCGTGATTCGGAAGCTTTCTTT. Its translation: CASSYSRGRDSEAFF.

This chain uses TRBV29-1 with TRBJ2-1; D call uncertain. The CDR3 runs to 15 residues. V dropped 4 bases and J dropped 7 bases, with 20 bases sitting between them. Germline V gene lookup returns CDR1 SQVTM and CDR2 ANQGSEA. DNA for the CDR3: TGCAGCGTTGCTTGGTATGAGGTGGCGCGGAATGAGCAGTTCTTC. It translates to CSVAWYEVARNEQFF.

This sequence joins TRBV7-2 and TRBJ2-3; 7 bases are shared with TRBD2. From germline, CDR1 is SGHTA and CDR2 FQGNSA. J was trimmed by 2 bases and V by 1 base; bases with no gene match: 9. CDR3 length: 17 residues. As DNA, the CDR3 is TGTGCCAGCAGCTTAGTGGGTCTAGCGGAGAACACAGATACGCAGTATTTT. This translates into CASSLVGLAENTDTQYF.

The CDR3 reads CASSSTSRPYNEQFF. Written as DNA, the CDR3 is TGCGCCAGCAGTTCGACTAGCCGGCCCTACAATGAGCAGTTCTTC. The rearrangement links TRBV10-1 to TRBJ2-1; 7 bases line up with TRBD2. This CDR3 is 15 amino acids long. Germline V gene data show CDR1 as WNHNN and CDR2 as SYGVQD (reference sequence). The junction had 6 bases not matched to a gene; V was cut back by 5 bases and J by 2 bases.

This chain links TRBV27 with TRBJ1-1, with D perhaps matching TRBD1 (6 bases). The CDR3 is 13 amino acids. Trimming stripped 6 bases from V and 8 bases from J, with 16 bases between. From germline, CDR1 is MNHEY and CDR2 SMNVEV (reference sequence). CDR3 region: CASSVAWTAEAFF. Written as DNA, the CDR3 is TGTGCCAGCAGCGTGGCATGGACAGCCGAAGCTTTCTTT.

This clone showed up just once. The chain recombines TRBV27 with TRBJ2-7, with unresolved D. CDR3 length: 13 residues. V lost 4 bases and J 2 bases, leaving 9 bases between the germline ends. The germline V gene has CDR1 MNHEY and CDR2 SMNVEV (reference sequence). The CDR3 nucleotides are TGTGCCAGCAGTTGGGCCCTAACCTACGAGCAGTACTTC. This translates into CASSWALTYEQYF.

Remarks on this clone: The sample holds other DNA sequences that translate to the same CDR3. J is TRBJ1-1 and V is TRBV5-1; possible D gene TRBD1, 5 bases. The V end lost 0 bases, the J end lost 7 bases, and 7 bases lay between the germline ends. The CDR3 has 12 residues. The germline CDR1 and CDR2 sequences are SGHRS and YFSETQ. CDR3 region: CASSLGQGEAFF. For the CDR3, the DNA is TGCGCCAGCAGCTTGGGCCAGGGTGAAGCTTTCTTT.

J is TRBJ2-7 and V is TRBV5-1; D might be TRBD1 (6 bases). Germline V gene data show CDR1 as SGHRS and CDR2 as YFSETQ. This CDR3 is 15 amino acids long. The V and J ends lost 2 bases and 4 bases respectively, with 16 bases between them. CDR3 in amino acids: CASSFPRGEVYEQYF. The CDR3, as DNA: TGCGCCAGCAGCTTTCCCAGGGGTGAGGTGTACGAGCAGTACTTC. The complete variable domain, with remaining parts taken from reference TRBV5-1 and TRBJ2-7, reads KAGVTQTPRYLIKTRGQQVTLSCSPISGHRSVSWYQQTPGQGLQFLFEYFSETQRNKGNFPGRFSGRQFSNSRSEMNVSTLELGDSALYLCASSFPRGEVYEQYFGPGTRLTVT.

This rearrangement joins TRBV30 to TRBJ1-1; D ambiguous. The CDR3 length is 12 residues. V dropped 3 bases and J dropped 10 bases, with 15 bases sitting between them. Germline CDR1 GTSNPN, CDR2 SVGIG (reference sequence). CDR3 in amino acids: CAWSFPYNRAFF. CDR3 nucleotide sequence: TGTGCCTGGAGCTTTCCCTACAACAGAGCTTTCTTT.

The chain carries TRBV2 and TRBJ1-5; D is unclear. Germline CDR1 SNHLY, CDR2 FYNNEI. This CDR3 is 13 amino acids long. The V gene lost 6 bases and the J gene lost 0 bases, with 6 bases spanning the gap. The CDR3 is CASSSFSNQPQHF. CDR3 sequence (DNA): TGTGCCAGCAGCTCCTTTAGCAATCAGCCCCAGCATTTT. Based on the CDR3 plus reference TRBV2 and TRBJ1-5, the full variable domain is EPEVTQTPSHQVTQMGQEVILRCVPISNHLYFYWYRQILGQKVEFLVSFYNNEISEKSEIFDDQFSVERPDGSNFTLKIRSTKLEDSAMYFCASSSFSNQPQHFGDGTRLSIL.

This clone has a handful of counts. The chain links TRBV29-1 to TRBJ2-7; weak D call: TRBD1 (5 bases). The CDR3 has 16 residues. Germline V CDR1 and CDR2: SQVTM, ANQGSEA. The CDR3 is CRSVEWCVAGMVLQYF. The CDR3 DNA sequence: TGCAGGAGCGTTGAGTGGTGCGTGGCAGGGATGGTGCTGCAGTACTTC.

The chain has TRBV5-1 and TRBJ2-3, with a tentative D call TRBD2 (7 bases). The V end was cut by 4 bases, the J end by 2 bases, with 17 bases between. CDR1 and CDR2 (germline): SGHRS, YFSETQ. The CDR3 runs 16 residues. The chain's CDR3 is CASSAQGSGTTDTQYF. The CDR3, as DNA: TGCGCCAGCAGCGCCCAGGGGAGCGGGACCACAGATACGCAGTATTTT.

The rearrangement uses TRBV19 and TRBJ1-2; maybe TRBD1 (5 bases). Between the trimmed V and J ends, which lost 4 bases and 8 bases, there was a span of 14 bases. Germline V lookup: CDR1 LNHDA, CDR2 SQIVND (reference sequence). CDR3 length: 13 residues. In nucleotides, the CDR3 is TGTGCCAGTAGTACCCCAGGGTTTGTGGGCTACACCTTC. This translates into CASSTPGFVGYTF.